This TCR beta chain was sequenced during a study of Graves' ophthalmopathy and Graves' hyperthyroidism. The CDR3 contains 15 residues. Germline V gives CDR1 GTSNPN, CDR2 SVGIG (reference sequence). The ends were cut back, 3 bases at V and 6 bases at J, with 15 bases in the middle. RNA served as the template for amplifying TCR beta CDR3 regions. The authors performed first-round RT-PCR with HTBI primers and then a second-round multiplex PCR. TCRdb reprocessed the multiplex PCR reads with MiXCR, giving one entry per CDR3 protein. The data contain 200,000 to 250,000 distinct CDR3 sequences, 25% to 30% of them singletons. This clonotype came up many times.

Sequencing used peripheral blood. The sequence was obtained from a man aged 50 to 60 with Graves' ophthalmopathy. The chain has TRBV30 and TRBJ1-6; perhaps TRBD1 as D (5 bases). CDR3 protein: CAWSPRDSFNSPLHF. CDR3 bases: TGTGCCTGGAGCCCCCGAGACAGCTTTAATTCACCCCTCCACTTT. The full variable domain, with the rest looked up from reference TRBV30 and TRBJ1-6, is SQTIHQWPATLVQPVGSPLSLECTVEGTSNPNLYWYRQAAGRGLQLLFYSVGIGQISSEVPQNLSASRPQDRQFILSSKKLLLSDSGFYLCAWSPRDSFNSPLHFGNGTRLTVT.